The 10 T cell receptor beta chains listed next were all sequenced from one sample in a study of blood T cell repertoires in COVID-19. Sequencing was performed with immunoSEQ multiplex PCR; in TCRdb, only in-frame clones are kept and a portion is missing. The sample yields about 170,000 clones, 80% to 90% seen once. The sample taken for sequencing was peripheral blood. These receptors originate from an elderly woman with COVID-19, enrolled during active disease.

The rearrangement uses TRBV6-5 and TRBJ2-7; 10 bases line up with TRBD2. CDR1 is MNHEY and CDR2 is SVGAGI in the germline V gene. The CDR3 runs to 14 residues. The V and J ends lost 5 bases and 6 bases, in that order; junction bases with no gene match: 7. CDR3 in DNA: TGTGCCAGCAGTCGGACTAGCGGACTCCTCGAGCAGTACTTC. Translation gives CASSRTSGLLEQYF.

The chain links TRBV28 to TRBJ1-4; 9 bases agree with TRBD1. Trimming removed 6 bases from V and 8 bases from J; junction bases left unmatched: 7. CDR3 size: 14 residues. The germline V gene has CDR1 MDHEN and CDR2 SYDVKM. The CDR3 reads CASRSQGAGEKLFF. The CDR3 coding sequence is TGTGCCAGCAGATCACAGGGGGCGGGGGAAAAACTGTTTTTT.

V is TRBV5-5 and J is TRBJ1-6; D is ambiguous. This CDR3 is built from 14 residues. Between the trimmed V and J ends, which lost 5 bases and 7 bases, there was a span of 13 bases. CDR1 is SGHKS, CDR2 YYEKEE, per germline (reference sequence). The CDR3 coding sequence is TGTGCCAGCAGGTCAGGTGTCTTAAATTCACCCCTCCACTTT. It translates to CASRSGVLNSPLHF. Full variable domain (missing parts from reference TRBV5-5 and TRBJ1-6): DAGVTQSPTHLIKTRGQQVTLRCSPISGHKSVSWYQQVLGQGPQFIFQYYEKEERGRGNFPDRFSARQFPNYSSELNVNALLLGDSALYLCASRSGVLNSPLHFGNGTRLTVT.

As concerns this clone: The sample contains more than one DNA sequence encoding this CDR3. The gene calls are TRBV7-9 and TRBJ2-5; 9 bases agree with TRBD1. Germline CDR1 SEHNR, CDR2 FQNEAQ (reference sequence). V shed 5 bases, J shed 3 bases, and the junction held 4 bases outside the gene matches. The CDR3 runs to 14 residues. The CDR3 bases are TGTGCCAGCAGCCCTTGGACAGGGGAAGAGACCCAGTACTTC. Protein product: CASSPWTGEETQYF.

This chain uses TRBV9 with TRBJ1-1; TRBD1 is a possible D gene (6 bases). V lost 0 bases, J lost 0 bases, and 9 bases lay in between. Germline V lookup: CDR1 SGDLS, CDR2 YYNGEE. This CDR3 is 15 amino acids long. CDR3 residues: CASSVADSMNTEAFF. Here the CDR3 DNA reads TGTGCCAGCAGCGTAGCGGACAGCATGAACACTGAAGCTTTCTTT.

A word on this clone: This same CDR3 is encoded by further DNA sequences in the sample. The chain recombines TRBV6-5 with TRBJ1-2, with 9 bases fitting TRBD1. Per the germline V gene, CDR1 is MNHEY and CDR2 is SVGAGI. J was trimmed by 8 bases and V by 0 bases; bases with no gene match: 4. CDR3 length: 14 amino acids. The CDR3 loop is CASSYSGQGRGYTF. CDR3 nucleotides: TGTGCCAGCAGTTACTCGGGACAGGGTCGAGGCTACACCTTC.

This clone was found a few times. V gene TRBV5-4 combines with J gene TRBJ2-7, with TRBD2 as a possible D gene (6 bases). The CDR3 contains 14 residues. V lost 0 bases and J 5 bases, leaving 12 bases between the germline ends. The germline V gene has CDR1 SGHNT and CDR2 YYREEE (reference sequence). The CDR3 DNA follows: TGTGCCAGCAGCTTGGCGGGAGTAGTCGACGAGCAGTACTTC. Its protein is CASSLAGVVDEQYF.

The chain employs TRBV24-1 and TRBJ2-1; 8 bases are shared with TRBD2. Germline V lookup: CDR1 KGHDR, CDR2 SFDVKD. CDR3 length: 15 amino acids. Trimming at V came to 3 bases and at J to 8 bases, leaving 8 bases not matched to a gene. The CDR3, as DNA: TGTGCCACCAGTGATCCGCAGCGGGAGAGTGATGAGCAGTTCTTC. This encodes CATSDPQRESDEQFF.

As DNA, the CDR3 is TGTGCCATCAGTACACAGGGGTGGCACGAGCAGTACTTC. It translates to CAISTQGWHEQYF. This chain joins TRBV10-3 and TRBJ2-7; 7 nucleotides line up with TRBD1. Germline CDR1 is ENHRY and CDR2 is SYGVKD. Unmatched junction bases numbered 6, after V lost 5 bases and J lost 5 bases. CDR3 length equals 13 residues.

This chain uses TRBV4-1 with TRBJ2-7, with D maybe TRBD1 (6 bases). The CDR3 extends over 12 amino acids. Trimming cost V 4 bases and J 9 bases, with 13 bases left between them. From germline, CDR1 is MGHRA and CDR2 YSYEKL. Here the CDR3 reads CASSLQGRGQYF. For the CDR3, the DNA is TGCGCCAGCAGCCTCCAGGGGCGAGGGCAGTACTTC.